This section outlines one T cell receptor beta chain sequence together with its context. This clonotype was observed many times. Which antigen it targets is not known. One junction end does not reproduce the germline sequence, and a read error may be involved. The library was produced with 5' RACE. For the blood and skin samples, TCR RNA was reverse transcribed with SuperScript IV using primers for the alpha and beta constant regions. Four rounds of PCR, run with the SP2 primer together with nested alpha and beta constant region primers, were used to amplify the ligated cDNA. T4 RNA ligase 1 was used to ligate an oligonucleotide containing the Illumina SP2 primer and a UMI to the 3' end of the cDNA. To prevent hairpin formation, the 12-nucleotide UMI was made up of two random hexamers with an eight-base spacer between them. From the second PCR onward, TCR alpha and beta chain libraries were processed separately and dual indexed for multiplexing. After pooling, the indexed libraries were analyzed by capillary electrophoresis and sequenced on either an Illumina MiSeq or NextSeq. To boost base diversity and improve cluster recognition, PhiX DNA at about 5-7.5% was spiked into the libraries. Per the original workflow: Demultiplexor pulled UMIs out of read 2, joined the UMIs with the TCR sequence from read 1, and separated reads according to sample indices. Decombinator identified V and J genes and V-J junctions and gave each TCR a five-part identifier that included V and J deletions. Collapsinator used UMIs to correct sequencing errors and PCR amplification heterogeneity, yielding UMI-based abundance per TCR. CDR3Translator turned identifiers into nucleotide sequence, translated the nucleotide sequence into amino acids, and pulled out CDR3 regions based on terminal motifs. Error-corrected counts of alpha and beta TCRs from blood and skin were compared after being normalized to the amount of input RNA. TCRdb passed the public sequencing reads through fastp at Q25 and MiXCR, retaining productive beta sequences. Every distinct CDR3 protein forms one entry, paired with its most common genes and DNA. TCRdb, not the original authors, processed these V and J calls. This sample comprises tens of thousands of distinct CDR3 sequences, under 30% of them detected only once. Together, the top ten hold about 1.7% of the sample.

Whole blood analysis involved drawing more than 2 ml of peripheral blood from adult healthy volunteers into Tempus tubes and then extracting RNA following the manufacturer's instructions. The study reported a robust and sensitive protocol to amplify, sequence and analyze TCRs, based on 3' ligation of a UMI-containing oligonucleotide to TCR cDNA. Total RNA was treated with RQ1 DNase, without cell sorting, prior to reverse transcription, with an input of about 1 to 1,100 ng being targeted. Libraries were prepared from skin biopsies and whole blood so that pipeline robustness could be tested in samples in which T cells form a minority population. This sample was taken from a study of naive and memory T cell subsets (dated by TCRdb to 2015 to 2018). For the wider study: The figure summarizing the skin biopsy and whole blood samples listed about 10 blood donors, 7 tuberculin skin test biopsies and 3 saline control biopsies. PCR2 was typically performed as a SYBR Green qPCR that was stopped at a set threshold, although end-point PCR (roughly 6 cycles) could be used instead for low-input samples. Overall results and qualifications from the work: The potential sensitivity of the RNA-based method to TCR transcript changes with T cell activation and differentiation was acknowledged.

The germline V gene (reference sequence) yields DFQATT for CDR1 and SNEGSKA for CDR2. There are 14 amino acids in the CDR3, from cysteine to phenylalanine inclusive. Just the 42-base CDR3 DNA is kept, in frame starting at base 1. This receptor was obtained from a female donor in good health. This chain is built from TRBV20-1 and TRBJ2-7; the D region may be TRBD1 or TRBD2, each matching 5 bases equally. The bases read TGCAGTGCGAGAGGGGCCCCCGGCTCCTACGAGCAGTACTTC. Its product reads: CSARGAPGSYEQYF.